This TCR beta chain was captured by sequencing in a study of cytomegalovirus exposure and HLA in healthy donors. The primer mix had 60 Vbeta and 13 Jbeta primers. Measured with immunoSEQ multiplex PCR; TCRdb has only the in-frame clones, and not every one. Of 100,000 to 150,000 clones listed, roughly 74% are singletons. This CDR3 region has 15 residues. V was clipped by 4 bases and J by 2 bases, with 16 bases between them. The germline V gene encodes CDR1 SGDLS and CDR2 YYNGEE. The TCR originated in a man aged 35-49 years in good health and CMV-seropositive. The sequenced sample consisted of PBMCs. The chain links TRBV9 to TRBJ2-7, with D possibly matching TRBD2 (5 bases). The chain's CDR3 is CASSPSPSRPYEQYF. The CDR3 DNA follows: TGTGCCAGCAGCCCCAGCCCTAGCAGGCCCTACGAGCAGTACTTC. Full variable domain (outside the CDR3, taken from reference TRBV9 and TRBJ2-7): DSGVTQTPKHLITATGQRVTLRCSPRSGDLSVYWYQQSLDQGLQFLIQYYNGEERAKGNILERFSAQQFPDLHSELNLSSLELGDSALYFCASSPSPSRPYEQYFGPGTRLTVT.